One sample yielded the 32 T cell receptor beta chains listed below, sequenced in a study of CD8+ T cells in alopecia areata. Reverse transcription of extracted RNA yielded cDNA, which provided the sequencing template. Generated by immunoSEQ multiplex PCR, the TCRdb table keeps only in-frame clones and is missing some. The sample presents 90,000 to 130,000 clones, none singletons. Sequences were obtained from lesional skin. Receptors were obtained from a C3H/HeJ mouse with alopecia areata. The mice in this strain carry MHC haplotype H2-k.

This clone was seen only a few times. Gene and germline names: mouse. The read falls 4 residues short of the CDR3 end, and the missing part is taken from the germline J gene. This chain links TRBV12-1 with TRBJ2-7, with a weak D call TRBD2 (6 bases). The CDR3 has 15 amino acids. V was shortened by 2 bases and J by 0 bases, with 13 bases between the two germline ends. Germline lookup yields CDR1 SGHSN and CDR2 HYEKVE. CDR3 bases read: TGTGCCAGCTCTCCGCTGGGGAGGAGCTCCTAT. Translated, it gives CASSPLGRSSY. The full CDR3 protein is CASSPLGRSSYEQYF.

A remark on this clone: The gene symbols are mouse symbols. The CDR3 goes on 4 residues after the read ends, and that part is filled in from the germline J gene. The J gene is TRBJ2-3, the V gene TRBV5; 8 bases are shared with TRBD1. Germline CDR1 reads LGHNA; CDR2 reads YNLKQL (reference sequence). CDR3 size: 14 residues. CDR3 DNA (partial): TGTGCCAGCAGCCCCGACAGGGGCGAAGAA. Its translation is CASSPDRGEE. In full, the CDR3 is CASSPDRGEETLYF.

This clone was counted between two and nine times. At residue 12, the TCRdb protein and translated DNA are inconsistent; the protein given comes from the DNA. Mouse gene names and germline throughout. The sequence runs out 3 residues before the end of the CDR3; the remainder is reconstructed from the germline J gene. The chain employs TRBV19 and TRBJ1-3, with a tentative D call TRBD1 (5 bases). Germline CDR1 and CDR2: FNHDT and SITEND (reference sequence). The CDR3 covers 15 residues. V lost 2 bases and J 0 bases, leaving 9 bases between the germline ends. CDR3 in amino acids: CASSMDTDSGNTLYF. The DNA read from the CDR3 is TGTGCCAGCAGTATGGACACAGATTCTGGAAATACG.

As to this clone: Any gene name here is a mouse gene name. The read stops 4 residues short of the end of the CDR3; the missing end is completed from the germline J gene. V gene TRBV13-2 combines with J gene TRBJ2-4, with 7 nucleotides matching TRBD1. Germline V gene sequence: CDR1 NNHNN, CDR2 SYGAGS (reference sequence). This CDR3 contains 14 residues. The ends lost 5 bases at V and 3 bases at J; junction bases unmatched: 6. The CDR3 sequence: CASGPGTDQNTLYF. The part of the CDR3 DNA that was read is TGTGCCAGCGGCCCCGGGACAGACCAAAAC.

This clone was counted many times. These gene names are mouse names. The read falls 4 residues short of the CDR3 end, and the missing part is taken from the germline J gene. The V call is TRBV13-3, the J call TRBJ2-3; no reliable D call. The V gene lost 0 bases and the J gene lost 0 bases, with 11 bases spanning the gap. There are 16 residues in the CDR3. In germline, CDR1 is NNHDY, CDR2 SYVADS. This chain's CDR3 is CASSDAGKPSAETLYF. The part of the CDR3 DNA that was read is TGTGCCAGCAGTGATGCTGGCAAACCTAGTGCAGAA.

Many counts were recorded for this clone. Gene names and germline refer to mouse. The CDR3 end is not reached by the read, which stops 4 residues before it; the germline J gene fills it in. The chain is built from TRBV13-3 and TRBJ2-1; D is uncertain. Trimming removed 2 bases from V and 0 bases from J, with 6 bases in between. This CDR3 has 14 amino acids. Germline values: CDR1 NNHDY, CDR2 SYVADS. CDR3 in amino acids: CASSERSNYAEQFF. The part of the CDR3 DNA that was read is TGTGCCAGCAGTGAACGCAGTAACTATGCT.

At least ten counts were recorded for this clone. The protein here is the DNA translation, as the TCRdb protein differs from it at residue 12. The listed genes are named as in mouse. The read falls 3 residues short of the CDR3 end, and the missing part is taken from the germline J gene. The chain employs TRBV13-3 and TRBJ1-3; D is possibly TRBD1 (6 bases). This CDR3 has 15 amino acids. The germline gives CDR1 NNHDY, CDR2 SYVADS. V lost 3 bases and J 0 bases, leaving 10 bases between the germline ends. CDR3 DNA (partial): TGTGCCAGCAGTGGACAGGATACTTCTGGAAATACG. It is translated as CASSGQDTSGNT. The entire CDR3 reads CASSGQDTSGNTLYF.

This clone was detected only a few times. At residue 12, the TCRdb protein and translated DNA are inconsistent; the protein given comes from the DNA. Mouse names are used for the genes. The read ends 3 residues shy of where the CDR3 ends; the end is completed using the germline J gene. This sequence joins TRBV17 and TRBJ1-3; D not resolved. The CDR3 has 15 residues. Germline assignment: CDR1 MNHDT and CDR2 YYDKIL. The sequenced part of the CDR3 DNA is TGTGCTAGCAGTAGTACGCCGGTTTCTGGAAATGCG. Translating it yields CASSSTPVSGNA. The CDR3 in its entirety is CASSSTPVSGNALYF.

In this sample, this clone turned up many times. Here the gene names and germline are mouse. The CDR3 goes on 4 residues after the read ends, and that part is filled in from the germline J gene. The same CDR3 arises from other DNA sequences in this sample as well. The chain couples TRBV13-3 to TRBJ2-5, with 10 nucleotides matching TRBD2. The CDR3 covers 16 residues. V shed 1 base and J 0 bases; nucleotides not matched to a gene: 2. Germline CDR1 is NNHDY and CDR2 is SYVADS. The sequenced CDR3 bases are TGTGCCAGCAGTGATCCGGGACTGGGGAACCAAGAC. This translates into CASSDPGLGNQD. The full CDR3 sequence reads CASSDPGLGNQDTQYF.

To note about this clone: Germline and genes here are mouse. The read finishes 4 residues shy of the CDR3 end, and the germline J gene is used to complete it. The chain employs TRBV13-3 and TRBJ2-2, with 11 bases aligning to TRBD2. There are 17 residues in the CDR3. The germline gives CDR1 NNHDY, CDR2 SYVADS. Trimming took 3 bases from V and 0 from J; bases not matched to a gene: 4. CDR3 bases read: TGTGCCAGCAGTGGGGAGACTGGGGGGGCAAACACCGGG. It codes for CASSGETGGANTG. The whole CDR3 protein is CASSGETGGANTGQLYF. The whole variable domain, filled in from reference TRBV13-3 and TRBJ2-2, reads EAAVTQSPRSKVAVTGGKVTLSCHQTNNHDYMYWYRQDTGHGLRLIHYSYVADSTEKGDIPDGYKASRPSQENFSLILELASLSQTAVYFCASSGETGGANTGQLYFGEGSKLTVL.

This clone was seen only a few times. Mouse gene names apply. With the read ending 4 residues before the CDR3 end, the germline J gene is used to fill in that end. The chain links TRBV13-3 to TRBJ2-1, with TRBD1 as a possible D gene (6 bases). The germline gives CDR1 NNHDY, CDR2 SYVADS. Trimming left V 5 bases short and J 0 bases short, with 9 bases between. The CDR3 sequence is 14 residues long. The CDR3 protein is CASRHRVNYAEQFF. Incomplete CDR3 DNA: TGTGCCAGCAGACACAGGGTTAACTATGCT.

As to this clone: The protein TCRdb lists differs from the translation of the DNA at residue 12; the protein given here is translated from the DNA itself. Genes and germline come from the mouse. The read ends 3 residues shy of where the CDR3 ends; the end is completed using the germline J gene. V usage is TRBV1 and J usage is TRBJ1-6; TRBD1 agrees at 9 bases. TRBJ1-6 is noted as an ORF with a role that remains uncertain. Germline V CDR1 and CDR2: NSQYPW, LRSPGD (reference sequence). CDR3 length equals 15 residues. Losses at the gene ends were 4 bases for V and 5 bases for J; bases not matched to a gene: 3. CDR3 DNA, as far as it was read: TGCACCTGCAGTGGGACAGGGGTTGATAATTCGCCC. This gives the protein CTCSGTGVDNSP. The CDR3 as a whole reads CTCSGTGVDNSPLYF.

The sample holds a few counts of this clone. Each gene name is a mouse one. The covered CDR3 bases are TGTGCCAGCAGTGATGCCCCAAAATCAAACTCC. Translating it yields CASSDAPKSNS. The complete CDR3 reads CASSDAPKSNSDYTF. The chain has TRBV13-3 and TRBJ1-2; D is undetermined. The missing CDR3 end, 4 residues past where the read stops, is filled in from the germline J gene. The germline gives CDR1 NNHDY, CDR2 SYVADS. Between the trimmed V and J ends, which lost 0 bases and 0 bases, there was a span of 9 bases. This CDR3 is 15 amino acids long.

This clone was seen more than once but under ten times. Gene names are the mouse ones. The read is 4 residues too short to cover the CDR3 end, so that end is filled in from the germline J gene. This chain joins TRBV31 and TRBJ2-7; 8 bases align to TRBD2. The CDR3 runs to 12 residues. Germline V gene lookup returns CDR1 GKSSPN and CDR2 SITVG. CDR3 DNA, as far as it was read: TGTGCCTGGAGTAACTGGGGGTAT. It translates to CAWSNWGY. The CDR3, in full, reads CAWSNWGYEQYF.

Comments on this clone: The TCRdb protein fails to match the DNA translation at residue 13; the protein reported here was translated from the DNA. The genes are named according to mouse. The read ends 3 residues shy of where the CDR3 ends; the end is completed using the germline J gene. J is TRBJ1-6 and V is TRBV13-3, with D maybe TRBD1 (5 bases). TRBJ1-6 falls under the ORF class, with uncertain function. CDR3 length: 16 amino acids. CDR1 is NNHDY, CDR2 SYVADS, per germline. The V and J ends lost 0 bases and 3 bases respectively, with 10 bases between them. CDR3 bases read: TGTGCCAGCAGTGATGAGAGACAGATCTATAATTCGCCC. Its protein product is CASSDERQIYNSP. The entire CDR3 is CASSDERQIYNSPLYF.

This clone has a handful of counts. TCRdb's protein and the DNA translation differ at residue 11; the protein here comes from the DNA. Here the gene names and germline are mouse. The read ends 3 residues early relative to the CDR3; the germline J gene fills the gap. V gene TRBV3 combines with J gene TRBJ1-6; D is perhaps TRBD1 (5 bases). TRBJ1-6 carries the ORF label, with uncertain function. The V end was cut by 7 bases, the J end by 0 bases, with 7 bases between. This CDR3 spans 14 amino acids. Germline V gene data show CDR1 as SNHLY and CDR2 as FYNGKV (reference sequence). The CDR3: CASTDTSYNSPLYF. The DNA read from the CDR3 is TGTGCCAGCACGGACACTTCCTATAATTCGCCC.

The table lists this clone with a few counts. Here the gene names and germline are mouse. The CDR3 extends 4 residues past the end of the read, so its final part is completed from the germline J gene. The gene calls are TRBV19 and TRBJ2-1, with 7 bases matching TRBD2. The CDR3 consists of 15 residues. Losses at the gene ends were 1 base for V and 3 bases for J; bases not matched to a gene: 4. Germline V gives CDR1 FNHDT, CDR2 SITEND (reference sequence). CDR3 bases read: TGTGCCAGCAGTATATCGCCTGGGGGCTATGCT. Its protein is CASSISPGGYA. The CDR3, in full, reads CASSISPGGYAEQFF.

In this sample, this clone turned up a few times. The germline and genes are mouse ones. The CDR3 is cut off 4 residues early in the read; its end comes from the germline J gene. This chain connects TRBV17 to TRBJ2-4, with D uncertain. The CDR3 is 15 amino acids. The ends were cut back, 0 bases at V and 0 bases at J, with 7 bases in the middle. CDR1 MNHDT and CDR2 YYDKIL come from the germline V gene. The CDR3 is CASSRDPKSQNTLYF. The CDR3 bases that were read are TGTGCTAGCAGTAGAGACCCTAAAAGTCAAAAC.

This clone was recorded a few times. Gene names are mouse gene names. The read halts 4 residues ahead of the CDR3 end, with the missing end drawn from the germline J gene. The chain carries TRBV1 and TRBJ2-7; maybe TRBD1 (6 bases). The germline V and J ends were trimmed by 1 base and 3 bases, with 10 bases remaining between them. In germline, CDR1 is NSQYPW, CDR2 LRSPGD (reference sequence). There are 14 residues in the CDR3. CDR3: CTCSAVGDNYEQYF. CDR3 DNA (partial): TGCACCTGCAGTGCAGTTGGGGACAACTAT.

About this clone: The gene names here belong to mouse. CDR3 loop: CTCSAQGNSNERLFF. CDR3 DNA (partial): TGCACCTGCAGTGCACAGGGGAATTCCAACGAA. This chain uses TRBV1 with TRBJ1-4, with D perhaps TRBD1 (6 bases). The read halts 4 residues ahead of the CDR3 end, with the missing end drawn from the germline J gene. This CDR3 is built from 15 residues. Germline lookup yields CDR1 NSQYPW and CDR2 LRSPGD (reference sequence). The germline V and J ends were trimmed by 2 bases and 1 base, with 8 bases remaining between them.

For this clone: Any gene name here is a mouse gene name. The CDR3 is cut off 4 residues early in the read; its end comes from the germline J gene. The chain links TRBV31 to TRBJ1-2, with TRBD1 matching 8 bases. The length of the CDR3 is 13 residues. Germline V gene data show CDR1 as GKSSPN and CDR2 as SITVG. CDR3 region: CAWSLYRGGDYTF. The sequenced CDR3 bases are TGTGCCTGGAGTCTCTACAGGGGGGGC. The full variable domain, with the rest looked up from reference TRBV31 and TRBJ1-2, is AQTIHQWPVAEIKAVGSPLSLGCTIKGKSSPNLYWYWQATGGTLQQLFYSITVGQVESVVQLNLSASRPKDDQFILSTEKLLLSHSGFYLCAWSLYRGGDYTFGSGTRLLVI.

This clone appeared a few times. The listed genes are named as in mouse. Read sequence stops 4 residues before the CDR3 end, and the germline J gene provides the missing end. The chain combines TRBV13-2 with TRBJ1-4, with TRBD1 matching over 9 bases. This CDR3 has 13 amino acids. The germline gives CDR1 NNHNN, CDR2 SYGAGS (reference sequence). CDR3 DNA (partial): TGTGCCAGCGGTGTGGACAGGGGCGAA. The encoded protein is CASGVDRGE. From start to end, the CDR3 is CASGVDRGERLFF.

Comments on this clone: The gene names given are mouse names. The read falls 4 residues short of the CDR3 end, and the missing part is taken from the germline J gene. This rearrangement joins TRBV1 to TRBJ2-3; TRBD2 agrees at 12 bases. The CDR3 extends over 17 amino acids. Germline loops: CDR1 NSQYPW, CDR2 LRSPGD (reference sequence). Losses at the gene ends were 3 bases for V and 1 base for J; bases not matched to a gene: 5. CDR3 region: CTCSAPDWGGGAETLYF. The CDR3 DNA, read in part, is TGCACCTGCAGTGCTCCAGACTGGGGGGGCGGTGCAGAA. Drawing the rest from reference TRBV1 and TRBJ2-3, the complete variable domain is VTLLEQNPRWRLVPRGQAVNLRCILKNSQYPWMSWYQQDLQKQLQWLFTLRSPGDKEVKSLPGADYLATRVTDTELRLQVANMSQGRTLYCTCSAPDWGGGAETLYFGSGTRLTVL.

Many counts were recorded for this clone. The germline and genes are mouse ones. The read falls 4 residues short of the CDR3 end, and the missing part is taken from the germline J gene. This specimen includes other DNA sequences encoding the same CDR3. This chain uses TRBV13-3 with TRBJ2-1, with 13 positions matching TRBD2. Per germline, CDR1 NNHDY and CDR2 SYVADS. CDR3 size: 16 residues. The DNA read from the CDR3 is TGTGCCAGCAGTGAGAGGACTGGGGGGGCGCTGGCT. As protein: CASSERTGGALA. The full CDR3 protein is CASSERTGGALAEQFF.

This clone has more than one count but fewer than ten. Gene names are the mouse ones. The read terminates 4 residues before the CDR3 end, so the remaining end is supplied by the germline J gene. This rearrangement joins TRBV1 to TRBJ2-3; weak D call: TRBD2 (5 bases). V gave up 0 bases and J gave up 0 bases, with 13 bases separating them. The CDR3 contains 17 residues. Germline V gene lookup returns CDR1 NSQYPW and CDR2 LRSPGD (reference sequence). Incomplete CDR3 DNA: TGCACCTGCAGTGCAGATCTGAACTGGCGTAGTGCAGAA. Protein: CTCSADLNWRSAE. The full-length CDR3 reads as CTCSADLNWRSAETLYF.

This clone was picked up a small number of times. Mouse gene names apply. The read finishes 4 residues shy of the CDR3 end, and the germline J gene is used to complete it. V and J are TRBV13-3 and TRBJ1-4; 7 bases line up with TRBD1. The CDR3 is 15 residues long. V gave up 2 bases and J gave up 3 bases; unmatched junction bases: 4. Looked up from germline, CDR1 is NNHDY and CDR2 is SYVADS. The CDR3 reads CASSEGGTANERLFF. Partial CDR3 DNA: TGTGCCAGCAGTGAAGGTGGGACAGCCAACGAA. Drawing the rest from reference TRBV13-3 and TRBJ1-4, the complete variable domain is EAAVTQSPRSKVAVTGGKVTLSCHQTNNHDYMYWYRQDTGHGLRLIHYSYVADSTEKGDIPDGYKASRPSQENFSLILELASLSQTAVYFCASSEGGTANERLFFGHGTKLSVL.

This clone occurred a few times. Gene names follow the mouse nomenclature. From the germline J gene comes the end of the CDR3, since the read stops 4 residues before it. This chain links TRBV13-2 with TRBJ2-1; the match to TRBD1 covers 9 bases. Germline CDR1 NNHNN, CDR2 SYGAGS (reference sequence). The CDR3 has 14 amino acids. Losses at the gene ends were 1 base for V and 6 bases for J; bases not matched to a gene: 2. CDR3 bases read: TGTGCCAGCGGTGATTGGACAGGGGTTGCT. This gives the protein CASGDWTGVA. The CDR3 in full is CASGDWTGVAEQFF.

This clone appeared many times. Genes and germline come from the mouse. The read terminates 4 residues ahead of where the CDR3 ends, so the germline J gene completes it. The J gene is TRBJ2-2, the V gene TRBV13-3; D might be TRBD1 (5 bases). The CDR3 loop spans 13 amino acids. Germline V lookup: CDR1 NNHDY, CDR2 SYVADS. CDR3: CASSPREGGQLYF. The covered CDR3 bases are TGTGCCAGCAGTCCCAGGGAAGGCGGG.

This clone came up a few times. Gene and germline names: mouse. The read is 4 residues too short to cover the CDR3 end, so that end is filled in from the germline J gene. The chain carries TRBV1 and TRBJ2-7; possible D gene TRBD1, 6 bases. The V gene's germline CDR1 is NSQYPW and CDR2 LRSPGD (reference sequence). There are 16 residues in the CDR3. The CDR3 reads CTCSADPGEGFDEQYF. The covered CDR3 bases are TGCACCTGCAGTGCAGATCCAGGGGAGGGGTTCGAT.

Concerning this clone itself: The gene names given are mouse names. The observed sequence ends 4 residues before the CDR3 terminus, with the missing tail filled in from the germline J gene. The J gene is TRBJ2-1, the V gene TRBV19; D is ambiguous. Germline CDR1 FNHDT, CDR2 SITEND (reference sequence). This CDR3 is built from 13 residues. Trimming shortened V by 7 bases and J by 0 bases, and 8 bases separated the two germline ends. The CDR3: CASSRHNYAEQFF. Incomplete CDR3 DNA: TGTGCCAGCTCCAGGCATAACTATGCT. Full variable domain (missing parts from reference TRBV19 and TRBJ2-1): GGIITQTPKFLIGQEGQKLTLKCQQNFNHDTMYWYRQDSGKGLRLIYYSITENDLQKGDLSEGYDASREKKSSFSLTVTSAQKNEMAVFLCASSRHNYAEQFFGPGTRLTVL.

Remarks on this clone: The germline and genes are mouse ones. The read gets to within 4 residues of the CDR3 end, and the germline J gene fills in the rest. The chain is built from TRBV1 and TRBJ1-4; D unresolved. Germline V gene sequence: CDR1 NSQYPW, CDR2 LRSPGD (reference sequence). CDR3 length: 15 residues. V was pared by 6 bases and J by 0 bases, with 11 bases between. CDR3 bases read: TGCACCTGCAGGGATGACAATTTTTCCAACGAA. Translating it yields CTCRDDNFSNE. The full CDR3 sequence reads CTCRDDNFSNERLFF.

As to this clone: Gene names denote mouse genes. The read finishes 4 residues shy of the CDR3 end, and the germline J gene is used to complete it. This chain connects TRBV19 to TRBJ2-2; tentative D call: TRBD1 (5 bases). V was shortened by 0 bases and J by 1 base, with 7 bases between the two germline ends. This CDR3 region has 15 residues. Germline V gives CDR1 FNHDT, CDR2 SITEND (reference sequence). The CDR3 reads CASSIEDKNTGQLYF. CDR3 bases read: TGTGCCAGCAGTATAGAGGACAAAAACACCGGG.